These 24 T cell receptor beta chains were all obtained from the same sample, sequenced in a study of identical twins. From the 5' RACE reads, TCRdb called clonotypes with MiXCR, one entry per CDR3 protein. This sample carries some 1,600,000 distinct CDR3 sequences, about 31% of them seen once, and the ten largest clones take around 0.25%. The sample was cord blood. Every receptor here comes from a newborn girl in good health.

This clonotype was detected a few times. The CDR3 region is CASKSLSGPHTQYF. For the CDR3, the DNA is TGTGCCAGCAAGAGCCTTAGCGGACCTCATACGCAGTATTTT. The V gene is TRBV3-1, the J gene TRBJ2-3; perhaps TRBD2 as D (6 bases). Trimming pared 7 bases from V and 7 bases from J, leaving 18 bases between. This CDR3 has 14 residues. CDR1 LGHDT and CDR2 YNNKEL come from the germline V gene (reference sequence).

V gene TRBV29-1 combines with J gene TRBJ2-7, with D unclear. Germline lookup yields CDR1 SQVTM and CDR2 ANQGSEA. This CDR3 has 12 amino acids. V gave up 3 bases and J gave up 2 bases, with 8 bases separating them. The chain's CDR3 is CSVESHTYEQYF. For the CDR3, the DNA is TGCAGCGTTGAGTCCCACACCTACGAGCAGTACTTC.

This rearrangement joins TRBV18 to TRBJ2-7, with 12 bases aligning to TRBD2. V was clipped by 5 bases and J by 2 bases; unmatched bases: 4. The CDR3 contains 15 residues. Germline V gene sequence: CDR1 KGHSH, CDR2 LQKENI. The CDR3 nucleotides read TGTGCCAGCTCAAAGACTAGCGGGAGTCCCTACGAGCAGTACTTC. This translates into CASSKTSGSPYEQYF.

The CDR3 protein is CAGSRGRNEKLFF. The CDR3 DNA reads TGTGCCGGATCTCGGGGGCGGAATGAAAAACTGTTTTTT. The chain links TRBV10-3 to TRBJ1-4, with a tentative D call TRBD1 (6 bases). CDR1 and CDR2 from the germline V gene are ENHRY and SYGVKD. The CDR3 is 13 residues long. The V gene lost 11 bases and the J gene lost 5 bases, with 15 bases spanning the gap.

The chain recombines TRBV27 with TRBJ1-6; possibly TRBD1 for D (6 bases). This CDR3 contains 18 residues. The V gene lost 3 bases and the J gene lost 2 bases, with 17 bases spanning the gap. Germline V gene lookup returns CDR1 MNHEY and CDR2 SMNVEV (reference sequence). The CDR3 protein is CASSLMGGRGPYNSPLHF. In DNA form, the CDR3 reads TGTGCCAGCAGTTTGATGGGGGGCCGAGGCCCCTATAATTCACCCCTCCACTTT.

About this clonotype: This may be a read error, as it is one base from a much larger clone. The V gene is TRBV29-1, the J gene TRBJ1-2; D unclear. Germline V gene data show CDR1 as SQVTM and CDR2 as ANQGSEA. The V gene lost 4 bases and the J gene lost 3 bases, with 18 bases spanning the gap. The CDR3 has 15 amino acids. The CDR3 DNA reads as TGCAGCGTTGTTGCCCTGACACCCTATGACTATGGCTACACCTTC. Amino acids: CSVVALTPYDYGYTF.

The V call is TRBV4-1, the J call TRBJ2-1; 13 bases fit TRBD2. Germline lookup yields CDR1 MGHRA and CDR2 YSYEKL. Losses at the gene ends were 3 bases for V and 0 bases for J; bases not matched to a gene: 11. The CDR3 totals 20 residues. Written as DNA, the CDR3 is TGCGCCAGCAGCCACCCGGGACTAGCGGGGCCCAGGGGCTCCTACAATGAGCAGTTCTTC. This encodes CASSHPGLAGPRGSYNEQFF.

The chain links TRBV10-3 to TRBJ2-7; 9 nucleotides match TRBD1. The trim removed 8 bases at V and 1 base at J, leaving 6 bases unmatched. Per the germline V gene, CDR1 is ENHRY and CDR2 is SYGVKD. This CDR3 is 14 amino acids long. In DNA, the CDR3 is TGTGCCATCCAGGGACAGGGACCTTCCTACGAGCAGTACTTC. Residues: CAIQGQGPSYEQYF.

This rearrangement joins TRBV19 to TRBJ1-1; no reliable D call. V dropped 3 bases and J dropped 1 base, with 9 bases sitting between them. The CDR3 is made up of 14 amino acids. CDR1 is LNHDA, CDR2 SQIVND, per germline (reference sequence). The chain's CDR3 is CASSMSVGNTEAFF. As DNA, the CDR3 is TGTGCCAGTAGTATGAGCGTGGGGAACACTGAAGCTTTCTTT.

This chain uses TRBV6-7 with TRBJ2-7; maybe TRBD1 (5 bases). TRBV6-7 is an ORF, and what it does is uncertain. The CDR3 covers 15 residues. V shed 2 bases and J shed 7 bases, with 18 bases lying between them. Here the CDR3 DNA reads TGTGCCAGCAGTTACGGGTCAGGGCCCAACAATGAGCAGTACTTC. It codes for CASSYGSGPNNEQYF.

The rearrangement uses TRBV20-1 and TRBJ2-3; possibly TRBD1 for D (6 bases). V was clipped by 1 base and J by 2 bases, with 10 bases between them. Per the germline V gene, CDR1 is DFQATT and CDR2 is SNEGSKA (reference sequence). CDR3 length: 14 residues. The CDR3 loop is CSARAYRATDTQYF. In nucleotides, the CDR3 is TGCAGTGCTAGAGCTTACAGGGCCACAGATACGCAGTATTTT.

V gene TRBV7-8 combines with J gene TRBJ2-3, with 10 positions matching TRBD2. CDR1 is SGHVS and CDR2 is FQNEAQ in the germline V gene. The CDR3 runs 17 residues. With V trimmed by 5 bases and J by 2 bases, 10 bases remained unmatched. CDR3 region: CASSVRLAGANTDTQYF. The CDR3, as DNA: TGTGCCAGCAGCGTAAGGCTAGCGGGGGCCAACACAGATACGCAGTATTTT.

This clonotype occurred a few times. The J gene is TRBJ2-3, the V gene TRBV24-1; unclear D gene. V lost 7 bases, J lost 0 bases, and 4 bases lay in between. The length of the CDR3 is 12 residues. Germline CDR1 is KGHDR and CDR2 is SFDVKD. CDR3 bases: TGTGCCACCAGACCAAGCACAGATACGCAGTATTTT. As protein: CATRPSTDTQYF.

This clonotype was observed a handful of times. The chain combines TRBV7-9 with TRBJ1-1; D unresolved. Trimming cost V 6 bases and J 0 bases, with 17 bases left between them. The CDR3 length is 16 residues. Germline V gene sequence: CDR1 SEHNR, CDR2 FQNEAQ (reference sequence). CDR3 protein: CASRPSWQSMNTEAFF. The DNA of the CDR3 is TGTGCCAGCAGACCTAGTTGGCAGAGCATGAACACTGAAGCTTTCTTT.

This chain links TRBV29-1 with TRBJ1-2, with 8 bases aligning to TRBD1. From germline, CDR1 is SQVTM and CDR2 ANQGSEA. The CDR3 has 11 amino acids. After removal of 3 bases from V and 10 bases from J, the junction contained 4 bases not matched to a gene. CDR3 in amino acids: CSVERQGTYTF. DNA for the CDR3: TGCAGCGTTGAGCGACAGGGGACCTACACCTTC.

DNA for the CDR3: TGCGCCACCTTGTCACTAACTGGGGACTATGGCTACACCTTC. Translation gives CATLSLTGDYGYTF. This rearrangement joins TRBV10-2 to TRBJ1-2; the D is unclear. CDR1 is WSHSY, CDR2 SAAADI, per germline. The CDR3 is 14 amino acids. The ends were cut back, 10 bases at V and 3 bases at J, with 18 bases in the middle.

The gene calls are TRBV28 and TRBJ2-1; 11 bases fit TRBD2. Trimming took 7 bases from V and 12 from J; bases not matched to a gene: 5. The CDR3 loop spans 12 amino acids. The germline V gene has CDR1 MDHEN and CDR2 SYDVKM. CDR3 DNA sequence: TGTGCCAGCACTAGCGGGAGGATGCGGCAGTTCTTC. This sequence encodes CASTSGRMRQFF.

The rearrangement uses TRBV7-2 and TRBJ2-5, with D unresolved. Trimming cost V 2 bases and J 11 bases, with 9 bases left between them. The CDR3 consists of 11 residues. Germline loops: CDR1 SGHTA, CDR2 FQGNSA. CDR3 region: CASSLFLGQYF. The DNA of the CDR3 is TGTGCCAGCAGCTTATTCCTTGGGCAGTACTTC.

This chain links TRBV4-1 with TRBJ1-6; tentatively, D is TRBD1 (5 bases). V shed 4 bases and J shed 6 bases, with 25 bases lying between them. The CDR3 spans 19 residues. Germline V gene sequence: CDR1 MGHRA, CDR2 YSYEKL. This CDR3 is CASSPYPTSTGDPNSPLHF. In DNA form, the CDR3 reads TGCGCCAGCAGCCCCTACCCCACGAGCACGGGGGACCCTAATTCACCCCTCCACTTT.

V usage is TRBV20-1 and J usage is TRBJ2-7; D ambiguous. The CDR3 spans 13 residues. The V gene lost 4 bases and the J gene lost 0 bases, with 10 bases spanning the gap. Germline V gene sequence: CDR1 DFQATT, CDR2 SNEGSKA (reference sequence). This CDR3 reads CSANGRSSYEQYF. CDR3 DNA sequence: TGCAGTGCTAATGGCAGGAGCTCCTACGAGCAGTACTTC.

V and J are TRBV7-2 and TRBJ1-4; D gene ambiguous. This CDR3 is built from 14 residues. V was clipped by 1 base and J by 6 bases, with 9 bases between them. Per the germline V gene, CDR1 is SGHTA and CDR2 is FQGNSA. Here the CDR3 DNA reads TGTGCCAGCAGCTTAGTGGGGTGGGATGAAAAACTGTTTTTT. Its protein is CASSLVGWDEKLFF.

In this sample, this clonotype turned up a few times. This chain uses TRBV12-3 or TRBV12-4 with TRBJ2-7; tentatively, D is TRBD2 (7 bases). The CDR3 totals 15 residues. Trimming removed 6 bases from V and 7 bases from J, with 22 bases in between. The CDR3 nucleotides are TGTGCCAGCAGAGGAGTGTGGGGGGGCTACAATGAGCAGTACTTC. Protein: CASRGVWGGYNEQYF.

This clonotype was seen a handful of times. The V call is TRBV7-9, the J call TRBJ2-1, with 7 bases that match TRBD2. The J segment lost 4 bases and the V segment lost 1 base, leaving 13 bases of the junction unmatched. The CDR3 totals 18 residues. Germline V CDR1 and CDR2: SEHNR, FQNEAQ (reference sequence). CDR3: CASSLEWPSGHLYNEQFF. The CDR3 DNA reads TGTGCCAGCAGCTTAGAGTGGCCTAGCGGTCACCTGTACAATGAGCAGTTCTTC.

The rearrangement uses TRBV14 and TRBJ1-1; D possibly corresponds to TRBD1 (5 bases). Trimming took 4 bases from V and 4 from J, leaving 13 bases between them. This CDR3 is built from 14 residues. Germline CDR1 is SGHDN and CDR2 is FVKESK. CDR3 nucleotides: TGTGCCAGCAGCCGGGAGGCGGGGGTCACTGAAGCTTTCTTT. This encodes CASSREAGVTEAFF.